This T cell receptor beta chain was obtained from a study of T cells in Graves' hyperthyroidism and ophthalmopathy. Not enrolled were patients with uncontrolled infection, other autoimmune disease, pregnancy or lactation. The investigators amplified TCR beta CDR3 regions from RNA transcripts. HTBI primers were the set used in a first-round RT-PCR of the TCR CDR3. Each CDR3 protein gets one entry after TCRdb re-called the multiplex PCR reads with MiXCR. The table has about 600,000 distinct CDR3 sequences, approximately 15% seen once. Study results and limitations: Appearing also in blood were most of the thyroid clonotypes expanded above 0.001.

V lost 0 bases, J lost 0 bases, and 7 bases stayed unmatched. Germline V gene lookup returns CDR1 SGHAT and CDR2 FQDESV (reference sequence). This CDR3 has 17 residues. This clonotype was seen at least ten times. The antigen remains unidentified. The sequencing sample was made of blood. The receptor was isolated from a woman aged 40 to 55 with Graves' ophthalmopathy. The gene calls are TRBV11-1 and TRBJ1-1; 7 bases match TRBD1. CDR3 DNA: TGTGCCAGCAGCTTAGCGCGCTCGGACAGGATGAACACTGAAGCTTTCTTT. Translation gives CASSLARSDRMNTEAFF.